Listed here are 32 T cell receptor beta chains from one sample, sequenced in a study of Ad26.COV2.S vaccination and SARS-CoV-2 variants. Profiling relied on immunoSEQ multiplex PCR, and the TCRdb table lists in-frame clones only, not all of them. This repertoire shows 350,000 to 450,000 clones, 80% to 90% found once; its top ten account for about 8%. Documented treatment: 15 to 20 received Ad26.COV2.S at low or high dose, single or two shots; 5 received placebo; per-sample allocation not given. At day 63 after the first vaccine or placebo injection, samples were drawn. The specimen comprised peripheral blood, sampled in a trial of Ad26.COV2.S vaccine versus placebo. Receptors were obtained from a person aged 18-60 years who received the Ad26.COV2.S COVID-19 vaccine or a placebo.

This sequence joins TRBV2 and TRBJ1-6; D not certain. The V and J ends lost 2 bases and 7 bases respectively, with 12 bases between them. This CDR3 is 15 amino acids long. Looked up from germline, CDR1 is SNHLY and CDR2 is FYNNEI. As DNA, the CDR3 is TGTGCCAGCAGTGAATGGGTTGTAGGCAATTCACCCCTCCACTTT. Protein sequence: CASSEWVVGNSPLHF.

This chain uses TRBV2 with TRBJ1-6; possible D gene TRBD1, 5 bases. The CDR3 totals 14 residues. Germline CDR1 is SNHLY and CDR2 is FYNNEI. V lost 7 bases and J lost 0, with 7 bases in between. The CDR3 region is CASTGSSYNSPLHF. CDR3 DNA: TGTGCCAGCACAGGGAGCTCCTATAATTCACCCCTCCACTTT. Together with reference TRBV2 and TRBJ1-6, the CDR3 gives the full variable domain: EPEVTQTPSHQVTQMGQEVILRCVPISNHLYFYWYRQILGQKVEFLVSFYNNEISEKSEIFDDQFSVERPDGSNFTLKIRSTKLEDSAMYFCASTGSSYNSPLHFGNGTRLTVT.

As DNA, the CDR3 is TGCGCCAGCAGCGACAGGGTTGGTAACACTGAAGCTTTCTTT. The encoded protein is CASSDRVGNTEAFF. The chain links TRBV5-1 to TRBJ1-1; 7 bases map to TRBD1. Germline V CDR1 and CDR2: SGHRS, YFSETQ. J gave up 2 bases and V 4 bases, and 5 bases lay outside the gene matches. The CDR3 is 14 amino acids.

The V and J genes are TRBV2 and TRBJ2-3, with 9 bases that match TRBD2. The CDR3 contains 14 residues. CDR1 and CDR2 (germline): SNHLY, FYNNEI. J gave up 4 bases and V 5 bases, and 4 bases lay outside the gene matches. CDR3 amino acids: CASSFSGGADTQYF. In DNA, the CDR3 is TGTGCCAGCAGTTTTAGCGGGGGCGCAGATACGCAGTATTTT.

In its sample, this clone was seen a few times. Written as DNA, the CDR3 is TGTGCCAGCAGCTTAGCTGGGAACCACAATGAGCAGTTCTTC. The encoded protein is CASSLAGNHNEQFF. V is TRBV7-6 and J is TRBJ2-1; D not resolved. The V gene lost 0 bases and the J gene lost 5 bases, with 8 bases spanning the gap. This CDR3 has 14 amino acids. Germline V gene lookup returns CDR1 SGHVS and CDR2 FNYEAQ.

The chain links TRBV27 to TRBJ1-2; a possible D gene is TRBD1 (6 bases). The germline gives CDR1 MNHEY, CDR2 SMNVEV (reference sequence). The CDR3 runs to 15 residues. Trimming removed 3 bases at V and 8 bases at J, with 19 bases between. The DNA for the CDR3 is TGTGCCAGCAGTTTGCAGCGGACAGAGCTCGAGGGCTACACCTTC. This encodes CASSLQRTELEGYTF.

The J gene is TRBJ2-1, the V gene TRBV7-2, with D possibly being TRBD1 (7 bases). The germline V and J ends were trimmed by 5 bases and 6 bases, with 17 bases remaining between them. This CDR3 is built from 15 residues. Per germline, CDR1 SGHTA and CDR2 FQGNSA. Here the CDR3 reads CASSPQGGFFNEQFF. CDR3 DNA: TGTGCCAGCAGCCCCCAGGGGGGATTTTTCAATGAGCAGTTCTTC.

This chain joins TRBV7-6 and TRBJ2-2; D ambiguous. CDR1 and CDR2 from the germline V gene are SGHVS and FNYEAQ. Deletions cut 2 bases from V and 4 bases from J, with 8 bases between. CDR3 length: 14 amino acids. In DNA, the CDR3 is TGTGCCAGCAGCTTACCCGCCGGCACCGGGGAGCTGTTTTTT. Protein sequence: CASSLPAGTGELFF.

J is TRBJ1-2 and V is TRBV5-1; D is uncertain. This CDR3 is built from 13 residues. Germline V gene data show CDR1 as SGHRS and CDR2 as YFSETQ. The ends were cut back, 4 bases at V and 8 bases at J, with 15 bases in the middle. CDR3 amino acids: CASSVDRGGGYTF. In nucleotides, the CDR3 is TGCGCCAGCAGCGTGGACCGGGGAGGCGGCTACACCTTC.

The genes are TRBV19 and TRBJ1-2; D is ambiguous. The V end was cut by 3 bases, the J end by 4 bases, with 3 bases between. Germline CDR1 is LNHDA and CDR2 is SQIVND (reference sequence). CDR3 length equals 11 residues. CDR3 in DNA: TGTGCCAGTAGTATTGCCTATGGCTACACCTTC. Translating gives CASSIAYGYTF. Full variable domain (rest looked up from reference TRBV19 and TRBJ1-2): DGGITQSPKYLFRKEGQNVTLSCEQNLNHDAMYWYRQDPGQGLRLIYYSQIVNDFQKGDIAEGYSVSREKKESFPLTVTSAQKNPTAFYLCASSIAYGYTFGSGTRLTVV.

The V and J genes are TRBV6-5 and TRBJ1-2; a possible D gene is TRBD1 (6 bases). V lost 6 bases and J lost 9, with 14 bases in between. The CDR3 length is 12 residues. The germline CDR1 and CDR2 sequences are MNHEY and SVGAGI. CDR3 amino acids: CASRTQGGSYTF. In nucleotides, the CDR3 is TGTGCCAGCAGAACACAGGGTGGGAGCTACACCTTC.

V is TRBV7-2 and J is TRBJ1-2; a possible D gene is TRBD1 (6 bases). The germline CDR1 and CDR2 sequences are SGHTA and FQGNSA. The germline V and J ends were trimmed by 4 bases and 0 bases, with 15 bases remaining between them. The CDR3 runs to 16 residues. Here the CDR3 DNA reads TGTGCCAGCAGCTCCAGACAGGATGGGACTAACTATGGCTACACCTTC. It yields the protein CASSSRQDGTNYGYTF.

The chain has TRBV15 and TRBJ2-7; perhaps D is TRBD1 or TRBD2 (5 bases each). The CDR3 has 14 residues. Germline V gene sequence: CDR1 LNHNV, CDR2 YYDKDF (reference sequence). V gave up 4 bases and J gave up 6 bases, with 16 bases separating them. In DNA form, the CDR3 reads TGTGCCACCAGCAAAGGGACCCGGGGATCCGAGCAGTACTTC. This translates into CATSKGTRGSEQYF.

This CDR3 reads CATSDSAWDSNYGYTF. The DNA for the CDR3 is TGTGCCACCAGTGACTCAGCCTGGGACAGCAACTATGGCTACACCTTC. The J gene is TRBJ1-2, the V gene TRBV24-1, with 7 bases lining up with TRBD1. With V trimmed by 4 bases and J by 2 bases, 9 bases remained unmatched. Germline assignment: CDR1 KGHDR and CDR2 SFDVKD. The CDR3 is made up of 16 amino acids.

The chain joins TRBV4-3 to TRBJ2-1; D tentatively reads TRBD1 or TRBD2 (5 bases each). Germline V CDR1 and CDR2: LGHNA, YSLEER. The CDR3 runs to 16 residues. V lost 1 base to trimming and J lost 8 bases, with 18 bases between them. The CDR3 here is CASSQGGGFGGDEQFF. CDR3 nucleotides: TGCGCCAGCAGCCAAGGTGGGGGATTCGGTGGTGATGAGCAGTTCTTC.

J is TRBJ2-3 and V is TRBV12-3 or TRBV12-4, with a tentative D call TRBD1 (6 bases). CDR3 length: 12 residues. Trimming left V 6 bases short and J 9 bases short, with 13 bases between. CDR3 residues: CASRGAGATQYF. CDR3 nucleotides: TGTGCCAGCAGGGGGGCAGGGGCGACGCAGTATTTT.

J is TRBJ2-1 and V is TRBV29-1, with 10 bases identical to TRBD2. V shed 2 bases, J shed 4 bases, and the junction held 8 bases outside the gene matches. This CDR3 has 16 amino acids. Germline loops: CDR1 SQVTM, CDR2 ANQGSEA. This CDR3 reads CSVEPQPGLAYNEQFF. In DNA, the CDR3 is TGCAGCGTTGAACCACAACCGGGACTAGCGTACAATGAGCAGTTCTTC.

This sequence joins TRBV7-2 and TRBJ2-1, with TRBD1 as a possible D gene (5 bases). V was pared by 4 bases and J by 5 bases, with 9 bases between. This CDR3 comprises 13 residues. CDR1 and CDR2 (germline): SGHTA, FQGNSA. In nucleotides, the CDR3 is TGTGCCAGCAGCTCTTACAGGAACAATGAGCAGTTCTTC. It codes for CASSSYRNNEQFF.

This rearrangement joins TRBV2 to TRBJ2-4; a weak D match, TRBD2 (5 bases). V was clipped by 5 bases and J by 10 bases, with 6 bases between them. The length of the CDR3 is 10 residues. Germline values: CDR1 SNHLY, CDR2 FYNNEI. The CDR3 region has the DNA TGTGCCAGCAGTCGGGGTATTCAGTACTTC. It specifies CASSRGIQYF.

This chain links TRBV6-5 with TRBJ2-3, with D unresolved. The CDR3 length is 14 residues. The germline V gene has CDR1 MNHEY and CDR2 SVGAGI. The V gene lost 5 bases and the J gene lost 9 bases, with 18 bases spanning the gap. The CDR3 DNA follows: TGTGCCAGCAGTCCTCAATCCACTATAGTGACGCAGTATTTT. Translating gives CASSPQSTIVTQYF.

This sequence joins TRBV7-2 and TRBJ1-4; perhaps TRBD1 as D (5 bases). Looked up from germline, CDR1 is SGHTA and CDR2 is FQGNSA. The CDR3 has 15 amino acids. V lost 5 bases and J 4 bases, leaving 14 bases between the germline ends. For the CDR3, the DNA is TGTGCCAGCAGCACGCCCCGGGACGGTAATGAAAAACTGTTTTTT. Amino acid sequence: CASSTPRDGNEKLFF.

This sequence joins TRBV29-1 and TRBJ2-7, with 7 nucleotides matching TRBD1. The V gene end was trimmed by 2 bases and the J gene end by 0 bases; junction bases not matched to a gene: 7. Germline V CDR1 and CDR2: SQVTM, ANQGSEA. The CDR3 totals 15 residues. The CDR3 loop reads CSVERGTDSSYEQYF. The CDR3 DNA follows: TGCAGCGTTGAAAGAGGGACAGATTCCTCCTACGAGCAGTACTTC.

The chain has TRBV12-3 or TRBV12-4 and TRBJ2-7; D ambiguous. The V end lost 6 bases, the J end lost 2 bases, and 11 bases lay between the germline ends. CDR3 length equals 13 residues. The CDR3 DNA sequence: TGTGCCAGCAGCCCCCTAGTTACCTACGAGCAGTACTTC. This encodes CASSPLVTYEQYF.

This clone was found a few times. This chain links TRBV5-6 with TRBJ2-7; D gene ambiguous. Trimming shortened V by 4 bases and J by 5 bases, and 13 bases separated the two germline ends. Germline V lookup: CDR1 SGHDT, CDR2 YYEEEE. The CDR3 is 13 amino acids. The CDR3 coding sequence is TGTGCCAGCAGCCGTTCGGCAGACGACGAGCAGTACTTC. Translating it yields CASSRSADDEQYF.

This clone was observed a single time. The rearrangement uses TRBV9 and TRBJ2-7; possibly TRBD1 for D (5 bases). Germline V gene lookup returns CDR1 SGDLS and CDR2 YYNGEE. The V end lost 0 bases, the J end lost 6 bases, and 19 bases lay between the germline ends. The CDR3 consists of 16 residues. Written as DNA, the CDR3 is TGTGCCAGCAGCGTAGGAGGTACCGACAGCCGTTCCGAGCAGTACTTC. The encoded protein is CASSVGGTDSRSEQYF.

The chain is built from TRBV7-6 and TRBJ2-1; 9 bases are a match to TRBD2. Germline assignment: CDR1 SGHVS and CDR2 FNYEAQ. The length of the CDR3 is 14 residues. The junction had 0 bases not matched to a gene; V was cut back by 1 base and J by 5 bases. The DNA of the CDR3 is TGTGCCAGCAGCTTAGGACTAGCGGACAATGAGCAGTTCTTC. Protein product: CASSLGLADNEQFF.

This clone was seen only a few times. The chain couples TRBV7-2 to TRBJ1-2; D gene ambiguous. Trimming cost V 4 bases and J 2 bases, with 8 bases left between them. This CDR3 has 13 amino acids. Germline V lookup: CDR1 SGHTA, CDR2 FQGNSA. CDR3 residues: CASSSQLNYGYTF. CDR3 nucleotide sequence: TGTGCCAGCAGCTCCCAGTTGAACTATGGCTACACCTTC.

As DNA, the CDR3 is TGTGCCAGCTCCCACAACCAGGCGGGGGCTAATAACTATGGCTACACCTTC. Translated: CASSHNQAGANNYGYTF. The chain has TRBV18 and TRBJ1-2; perhaps TRBD1 as D (6 bases). Between the trimmed V and J ends, which lost 6 bases and 1 base, there was a span of 21 bases. The germline gives CDR1 KGHSH, CDR2 LQKENI. The CDR3 has 17 amino acids.

The rearrangement links TRBV3-1 (or the pseudogene TRBV3-2) to TRBJ1-5; D is possibly TRBD1 (6 bases). V lost 4 bases and J 5 bases, leaving 12 bases between the germline ends. The CDR3 has 14 amino acids. Germline CDR1 LGHDT, CDR2 YNNKEL (reference sequence). This CDR3 reads CASSLTGKDQPQHF. In DNA, the CDR3 is TGTGCCAGCAGCCTTACAGGGAAGGATCAGCCCCAGCATTTT.

The chain combines TRBV2 with TRBJ2-7; tentatively, D is TRBD1 (6 bases). From germline, CDR1 is SNHLY and CDR2 FYNNEI. The CDR3 has 15 residues. Trimming removed 6 bases from V and 5 bases from J, with 20 bases in between. The CDR3 DNA reads as TGTGCCAGCAGATCCGGGACATCCCCTTTCAACGAGCAGTACTTC. This gives the protein CASRSGTSPFNEQYF. Combining the CDR3 with reference TRBV2 and TRBJ2-7 gives the whole variable domain EPEVTQTPSHQVTQMGQEVILRCVPISNHLYFYWYRQILGQKVEFLVSFYNNEISEKSEIFDDQFSVERPDGSNFTLKIRSTKLEDSAMYFCASRSGTSPFNEQYFGPGTRLTVT.

This chain links TRBV5-1 with TRBJ2-7; possible D gene TRBD2, 6 bases. Germline V gene lookup returns CDR1 SGHRS and CDR2 YFSETQ. The length of the CDR3 is 15 residues. Trimming took 6 bases from V and 0 from J, leaving 16 bases between them. Written as DNA, the CDR3 is TGCGCCAGCACCCCCGGGGGAGGCTACTCCTACGAGCAGTACTTC. It translates to CASTPGGGYSYEQYF.

V is TRBV11-2 and J is TRBJ2-1; D remains unclear. This CDR3 is 12 amino acids long. CDR1 and CDR2 from the germline V gene are SGHAT and FQNNGV. The V gene lost 7 bases and the J gene lost 4 bases, with 8 bases spanning the gap. The CDR3 DNA reads TGTGCCAGCACCGGCCTATACAATGAGCAGTTCTTC. Its translation: CASTGLYNEQFF.